Detailed here is one TCR beta chain. The CDR3 contains 14 residues. Trimming cost V 4 bases and J 3 bases; bases outside gene matches: 3. Per the germline V gene, CDR1 is MNHEY and CDR2 is SVGAGI. This sample was included in a study of blood T cell repertoires in COVID-19. In the study's own analysis: Scientists estimated how many nucleated cells there were by amplifying reference gene primers. Profiled with immunoSEQ multiplex PCR; TCRdb holds only in-frame clones, not every one. V, J and clone size reflect that table, while D and trimming were determined from the DNA. Among 200,000 to 250,000 clones listed, 92% were seen once.

This TCR derives from a man aged 30 to 39 with COVID-19, enrolled during active disease. The sample consisted of peripheral blood. This sequence joins TRBV6-5 and TRBJ1-5; 7 nucleotides line up with TRBD1. CDR3 region: CASSSRGYNQPQHF. The CDR3 DNA sequence: TGTGCCAGCAGTTCCAGGGGGTACAATCAGCCCCAGCATTTT.